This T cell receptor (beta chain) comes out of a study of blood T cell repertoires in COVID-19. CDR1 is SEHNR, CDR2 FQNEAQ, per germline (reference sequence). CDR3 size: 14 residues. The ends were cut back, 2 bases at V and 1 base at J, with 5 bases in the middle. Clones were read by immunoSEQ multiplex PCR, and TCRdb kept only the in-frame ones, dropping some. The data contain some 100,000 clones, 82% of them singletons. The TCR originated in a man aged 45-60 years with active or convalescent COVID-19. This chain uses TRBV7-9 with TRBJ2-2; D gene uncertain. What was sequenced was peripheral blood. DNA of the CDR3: TGTGCCAGCAGCTTAACGGGGAACACCGGGGAGCTGTTTTTT. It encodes CASSLTGNTGELFF.